Following are 15 T cell receptor beta chains from one sample sequenced in a study of Ad26.COV2.S vaccination and SARS-CoV-2 variants. Clones were sequenced by immunoSEQ multiplex PCR, and TCRdb holds only the in-frame ones, with some missing. The sample holds about 680,000 clones, 80% to 90% seen once. As for treatment: 15 to 20 received Ad26.COV2.S at low or high dose, single or two shots; roughly 5 received placebo; per-sample allocation not given. The samples were gathered on day 63 after the first injection of vaccine or placebo. The sample in question was peripheral blood, obtained in a trial of Ad26.COV2.S vaccine versus placebo. The receptors derive from a person between 18 and 65 years old who received the Ad26.COV2.S COVID-19 vaccine or a placebo.

The chain links TRBV7-2 to TRBJ2-7, with D maybe TRBD2 (5 bases). There are 15 residues in the CDR3. The V end lost 3 bases, the J end lost 0 bases, and 12 bases lay between the germline ends. Germline CDR1 is SGHTA and CDR2 is FQGNSA. CDR3 bases: TGTGCCAGCAGCTTTAGCGTAAAGAGCTCCTACGAGCAGTACTTC. Translating gives CASSFSVKSSYEQYF.

The chain uses TRBV29-1 and TRBJ2-4; 7 bases match TRBD1. This CDR3 comprises 13 residues. Germline CDR1 and CDR2: SQVTM and ANQGSEA. V shed 2 bases and J 7 bases; nucleotides not matched to a gene: 5. CDR3 loop: CSVEMTGTNIQYF. The CDR3 DNA is TGCAGCGTTGAAATGACAGGGACGAACATTCAGTACTTC. Variable domain in full (rest from reference TRBV29-1 and TRBJ2-4): SAVISQKPSRDICQRGTSLTIQCQVDSQVTMMFWYRQQPGQSLTLIATANQGSEATYESGFVIDKFPISRPNLTFSTLTVSNMSPEDSSIYLCSVEMTGTNIQYFGAGTRLSVL.

The V call is TRBV30, the J call TRBJ2-3, with TRBD2 matching 10 bases. V dropped 4 bases and J dropped 7; count of bases not matched to a gene: 5. This CDR3 spans 13 amino acids. CDR1 is GTSNPN, CDR2 SVGIG, per germline (reference sequence). CDR3 in DNA: TGTGCCTGGACCACGGGACTAGCGAATACGCAGTATTTT. Translating gives CAWTTGLANTQYF.

This chain connects TRBV28 to TRBJ2-7, with TRBD2 matching over 8 bases. Germline lookup yields CDR1 MDHEN and CDR2 SYDVKM. Trimming took 6 bases from V and 4 from J; bases not matched to a gene: 14. The CDR3 loop spans 16 amino acids. This CDR3 reads CASSFSGRGAIYEQYF. The CDR3 DNA is TGTGCCAGCAGCTTTAGCGGGCGGGGGGCCATATACGAGCAGTACTTC.

The sample holds a few counts of this clone. The V gene is TRBV5-4, the J gene TRBJ2-5, with 12 bases aligning to TRBD2. CDR3 length: 15 amino acids. J was trimmed by 5 bases and V by 1 base; bases with no gene match: 3. Germline V gene sequence: CDR1 SGHNT, CDR2 YYREEE (reference sequence). The CDR3 region is CASSLTSGGWETQYF. The CDR3 DNA reads as TGTGCCAGCAGCTTGACTAGCGGGGGGTGGGAGACCCAGTACTTC.

The J gene is TRBJ1-2, the V gene TRBV3-1 (or the pseudogene TRBV3-2), with TRBD1 as a possible D gene (6 bases). CDR3 length equals 13 residues. Between the trimmed V and J ends, which lost 5 bases and 5 bases, there was a span of 12 bases. The germline V gene has CDR1 LGHDT and CDR2 YNNKEL (reference sequence). CDR3 nucleotides: TGTGCCAGCAGCTCTAGCACAGGGTATGGCTACACCTTC. This gives the protein CASSSSTGYGYTF.

The CDR3 DNA reads TGTGCCATCAAAGGTAGCGGGAGGAGCCCAGATACGCAGTATTTT. Amino acids: CAIKGSGRSPDTQYF. The rearrangement links TRBV10-3 to TRBJ2-3; 10 bases agree with TRBD2. J was trimmed by 4 bases and V by 7 bases; bases with no gene match: 8. The CDR3 totals 15 residues. Germline CDR1 is ENHRY and CDR2 is SYGVKD.

At least ten counts were recorded for this clone. The chain joins TRBV7-3 to TRBJ2-2, with TRBD2 matching over 9 bases. Trimming took 6 bases from V and 6 from J; bases not matched to a gene: 11. Germline loops: CDR1 SGHTA, CDR2 FQGTGA. The CDR3 sequence is 16 residues long. The CDR3 region is CASSPQGAGGPGELFF. DNA of the CDR3: TGTGCCAGCAGTCCCCAGGGCGCGGGGGGGCCCGGGGAGCTGTTTTTT. The variable domain in full, completed from reference TRBV7-3 and TRBJ2-2, reads GAGVSQTPSNKVTEKGKYVELRCDPISGHTALYWYRQSLGQGPEFLIYFQGTGAADDSGLPNDRFFAVRPEGSVSTLKIQRTERGDSAVYLCASSPQGAGGPGELFFGEGSRLTVL.

The rearrangement links TRBV18 to TRBJ2-7; 9 nucleotides line up with TRBD2. This CDR3 is built from 14 residues. Germline V gene lookup returns CDR1 KGHSH and CDR2 LQKENI. Losses at the gene ends were 0 bases for V and 5 bases for J; bases not matched to a gene: 2. DNA for the CDR3: TGTGCCAGCTCACCACCTAGCGGGAGCGACGAGCAGTACTTC. Residues: CASSPPSGSDEQYF.

V is TRBV5-4 and J is TRBJ2-5; D is uncertain. The V gene lost 5 bases and the J gene lost 2 bases, with 13 bases spanning the gap. Germline values: CDR1 SGHNT, CDR2 YYREEE (reference sequence). CDR3 length: 14 residues. The CDR3 DNA is TGTGCCAGCAGTTCCGATTCGGTACAAGAGACCCAGTACTTC. It encodes CASSSDSVQETQYF. The full variable domain, completed using reference TRBV5-4 and TRBJ2-5, is ETGVTQSPTHLIKTRGQQVTLRCSSQSGHNTVSWYQQALGQGPQFIFQYYREEENGRGNFPPRFSGLQFPNYSSELNVNALELDDSALYLCASSSDSVQETQYFGPGTRLLVL.

This sequence joins TRBV30 and TRBJ1-4, with D possibly matching TRBD1 (6 bases). CDR1 is GTSNPN and CDR2 is SVGIG in the germline V gene (reference sequence). The V gene lost 1 base and the J gene lost 3 bases, with 12 bases spanning the gap. There are 15 residues in the CDR3. The CDR3 here is CAWSDRARANEKLFF. CDR3 in DNA: TGTGCCTGGAGTGACAGGGCCAGGGCTAATGAAAAACTGTTTTTT. Using reference TRBV30 and TRBJ1-4 for the parts outside the CDR3, the full variable domain is SQTIHQWPATLVQPVGSPLSLECTVEGTSNPNLYWYRQAAGRGLQLLFYSVGIGQISSEVPQNLSASRPQDRQFILSSKKLLLSDSGFYLCAWSDRARANEKLFFGSGTQLSVL.

With respect to this clone: The sample carries other DNA sequences with the same CDR3. DNA for the CDR3: TGTGCCAGCAGTTACGGACAGGGCGGTTCACCCCTCCACTTT. Encoded protein: CASSYGQGGSPLHF. V and J are TRBV6-5 and TRBJ1-6, with 8 bases fitting TRBD1. The germline V gene encodes CDR1 MNHEY and CDR2 SVGAGI. With V trimmed by 2 bases and J by 9 bases, 3 bases remained unmatched. This CDR3 has 14 residues.

The chain combines TRBV6-5 with TRBJ2-1; D is uncertain. V lost 8 bases, J lost 0 bases, and 14 bases lay in between. Germline V CDR1 and CDR2: MNHEY, SVGAGI. This CDR3 contains 15 residues. The CDR3 sequence is CASGLDFRSYNEQFF. In nucleotides, the CDR3 is TGTGCCAGCGGTTTGGATTTTCGCTCCTACAATGAGCAGTTCTTC.

This clone has just a few counts. Compared with germline, one end of the junction differs, possibly owing to a read error. The chain joins TRBV2 to TRBJ1-1; D unresolved. The CDR3 extends over 8 amino acids. In germline, CDR1 is SNHLY, CDR2 FYNNEI. CDR3 residues: CASSEQDW. The CDR3, as DNA: TGTGCCAGCAGTGAGCAAGACTGG.

In its sample, this clone was seen once. The chain has TRBV6-5 and TRBJ1-1, with D uncertain. This CDR3 has 13 amino acids. The V gene's germline CDR1 is MNHEY and CDR2 SVGAGI. The V and J ends lost 6 bases and 7 bases respectively, with 15 bases between them. CDR3 nucleotide sequence: TGTGCCAGCAGGCCGGGCCCAGAGTATGAAGCTTTCTTT. This translates into CASRPGPEYEAFF.